The 16 T cell receptor beta chains below were found in one sample sequenced in a study of blood T cell repertoires in COVID-19. Assay: immunoSEQ multiplex PCR; the TCRdb copy retains only in-frame clones and omits some. The sample contains about 280,000 clones, roughly 85% of which appear only once. The specimen sequenced was PBMCs or T cells enriched from blood (not recorded which). All receptors come from a man aged 35-49 years who had been exposed to COVID-19.

This clone was detected only once. The chain couples TRBV7-3 to TRBJ1-6; 7 bases map to TRBD1. J was trimmed by 7 bases and V by 3 bases; bases with no gene match: 3. Looked up from germline, CDR1 is SGHTA and CDR2 is FQGTGA. This CDR3 is built from 14 residues. The CDR3 coding sequence is TGTGCCAGCAGCTTGGGACAGCTAAATTCACCCCTCCACTTT. Protein product: CASSLGQLNSPLHF.

This clone was seen a single time. CDR3 amino acids: CASKVGAGTYEQYF. The CDR3 bases are TGTGCCTCAAAAGTAGGGGCGGGGACCTACGAGCAGTACTTC. The chain carries TRBV19 and TRBJ2-7; D may be TRBD2 (6 bases). CDR1 LNHDA and CDR2 SQIVND come from the germline V gene (reference sequence). Deletions cut 11 bases from V and 2 bases from J, with 19 bases between. The CDR3 spans 14 residues.

The rearrangement uses TRBV4-2 and TRBJ2-3, with D maybe TRBD2 (6 bases). V gave up 5 bases and J gave up 2 bases, with 14 bases separating them. The CDR3 is 15 residues long. Germline V gene sequence: CDR1 LGHNA, CDR2 YNFKEQ. The CDR3 DNA is TGTGCCAGCAGCAGTGGCGGGGTAAACACAGATACGCAGTATTTT. It codes for CASSSGGVNTDTQYF.

The chain has TRBV29-1 and TRBJ2-1; 8 nucleotides line up with TRBD1. The CDR3 runs 15 residues. The ends lost 1 base at V and 2 bases at J; junction bases unmatched: 4. CDR1 and CDR2 (germline): SQVTM, ANQGSEA. The CDR3 nucleotides read TGCAGCGTTGAAGGAGGACAGGGTACCTACAATGAGCAGTTCTTC. As protein: CSVEGGQGTYNEQFF.

J is TRBJ2-7 and V is TRBV5-1, with 8 bases aligning to TRBD1. V was pared by 4 bases and J by 6 bases, with 9 bases of the junction left unmatched. Germline values: CDR1 SGHRS, CDR2 YFSETQ. This CDR3 has 14 amino acids. The CDR3 is CASSGLAGGFEQYF. Here the CDR3 DNA reads TGCGCCAGCAGCGGACTCGCAGGGGGCTTCGAGCAGTACTTC.

This clone was detected a few times. J is TRBJ2-7 and V is TRBV7-9; D uncertain. Germline CDR1 and CDR2: SEHNR and FQNEAQ (reference sequence). This CDR3 comprises 14 residues. Trimming cost V 4 bases and J 2 bases, with 12 bases left between them. In DNA form, the CDR3 reads TGTGCCAGCAGCTCAACACACAGTGCCTACGAGCAGTACTTC. Translating gives CASSSTHSAYEQYF.

The V gene is TRBV5-1, the J gene TRBJ2-7, with 14 bases fitting TRBD2. The J segment lost 3 bases and the V segment lost 0 bases, leaving 8 bases of the junction unmatched. The CDR3 consists of 18 residues. Germline CDR1 is SGHRS and CDR2 is YFSETQ. The CDR3 here is CASSLGLAGGPGDYEQYF. In nucleotides, the CDR3 is TGCGCCAGCAGCTTGGGACTAGCGGGAGGGCCCGGGGACTACGAGCAGTACTTC. The variable domain in full, completed from reference TRBV5-1 and TRBJ2-7, reads KAGVTQTPRYLIKTRGQQVTLSCSPISGHRSVSWYQQTPGQGLQFLFEYFSETQRNKGNFPGRFSGRQFSNSRSEMNVSTLELGDSALYLCASSLGLAGGPGDYEQYFGPGTRLTVT.

This clone has only a few counts. The chain links TRBV19 to TRBJ1-1, with TRBD1 identical over 9 bases. J gave up 11 bases and V 5 bases, and 9 bases lay outside the gene matches. The germline CDR1 and CDR2 sequences are LNHDA and SQIVND (reference sequence). The CDR3 runs 13 residues. The CDR3 here is CASSLQGARGAFF. Here the CDR3 DNA reads TGTGCCAGTAGTCTACAGGGGGCCCGTGGGGCTTTCTTT.

The chain links TRBV10-3 to TRBJ1-2; the D gene is possibly TRBD1 (5 bases). V dropped 10 bases and J dropped 3 bases, with 15 bases sitting between them. Germline CDR1 and CDR2: ENHRY and SYGVKD. The CDR3 consists of 13 residues. As DNA, the CDR3 is TGTGCCACCCAGATCGGGGGTGACTATGGCTACACCTTC. Protein product: CATQIGGDYGYTF.

The CDR3 here is CASSYRERTQYF. CDR3 DNA: TGTGCCAGTAGTTATAGGGAGAGAACCCAGTACTTC. The rearrangement uses TRBV19 and TRBJ2-5; possibly TRBD2 for D (5 bases). The germline V gene encodes CDR1 LNHDA and CDR2 SQIVND (reference sequence). The length of the CDR3 is 12 residues. Trimming cost V 5 bases and J 8 bases, with 12 bases left between them.

The chain links TRBV10-3 to TRBJ2-3; 8 nucleotides align to TRBD2. The CDR3 is 17 amino acids. Germline V lookup: CDR1 ENHRY, CDR2 SYGVKD. With V trimmed by 8 bases and J by 4 bases, 17 bases remained unmatched. The CDR3 is CAIERGRGAGEADTQYF. In DNA, the CDR3 is TGTGCCATCGAGAGGGGCCGAGGAGCGGGAGAGGCAGATACGCAGTATTTT.

The genes are TRBV1 and TRBJ2-3; the table's D call, TRBD1, has no DNA check behind it. TRBV1 has pseudogene status. This CDR3 spans 17 amino acids. The CDR3 sequence: CTSSHHRDRELTDTQYF. CDR3 nucleotide sequence: TGCACCAGCAGCCATCACAGGGACAGGGAGTTGACAGATACGCAGTATTTT.

The V and J genes are TRBV6-5 and TRBJ2-5, with D tentatively TRBD2 (6 bases). Trimming shortened V by 1 base and J by 5 bases, and 17 bases separated the two germline ends. From germline, CDR1 is MNHEY and CDR2 SVGAGI. The CDR3 extends over 16 amino acids. The CDR3 DNA sequence: TGTGCCAGCAGTTACTTGACGTCTAGCGCCCGGGAGACCCAGTACTTC. Amino acid sequence: CASSYLTSSARETQYF.

The chain joins TRBV6-5 to TRBJ2-4; 15 bases map to TRBD2. CDR3 length: 13 residues. After removal of 4 bases from V and 16 bases from J, the junction contained 5 bases not matched to a gene. Germline loops: CDR1 MNHEY, CDR2 SVGAGI. The CDR3 sequence: CASSWTSGRARYF. DNA for the CDR3: TGTGCCAGCAGTTGGACTAGCGGGAGGGCCCGCTACTTC.

The chain is built from TRBV2 and TRBJ2-1; 11 nucleotides line up with TRBD2. Germline V gives CDR1 SNHLY, CDR2 FYNNEI. V gave up 8 bases and J gave up 7 bases; unmatched junction bases: 4. The CDR3 runs to 13 residues. CDR3 nucleotide sequence: TGTGCCAGCTGCAGACTAGCGGGAAATGAGCAGTTCTTC. Protein: CASCRLAGNEQFF.

The chain links TRBV19 to TRBJ2-5, with 9 bases matching TRBD1. Germline V CDR1 and CDR2: LNHDA, SQIVND (reference sequence). J was trimmed by 4 bases and V by 6 bases; bases with no gene match: 6. The CDR3 sequence is 14 residues long. The CDR3 loop is CASSLGQGVETQYF. CDR3 nucleotides: TGTGCCAGTAGCCTGGGACAGGGAGTAGAGACCCAGTACTTC. The full variable domain, with the rest looked up from reference TRBV19 and TRBJ2-5, is DGGITQSPKYLFRKEGQNVTLSCEQNLNHDAMYWYRQDPGQGLRLIYYSQIVNDFQKGDIAEGYSVSREKKESFPLTVTSAQKNPTAFYLCASSLGQGVETQYFGPGTRLLVL.